Described below is a single T cell receptor (beta chain) sequence and its context. The antigen is not known. The sample comes from a study of shared clonotypes between healthy human individuals. General study results and limits: Relative to their counterparts shared across all four donors, non-shared clonotypes exhibited diminished generation probabilities.

The CDR3 runs to 14 residues. The germline gives CDR1 MNHEY, CDR2 SVGAGI. V was cut by 6 bases and J by 1 base, with 10 bases left in between. Data came from immunoSEQ multiplex PCR; TCRdb stores just in-frame clones and leaves some out. This sample has approximately 2.5 million clones, with 80% to 95% found just once. Sequencing was carried out using naive CD4+ T cells from PBMCs. Sample subset: CD45RA+ positively selected. The genes are TRBV6-5 and TRBJ2-1; D ambiguous. This TCR was recovered from a man between 18 and 35 years old in good health. Some clones in this sample may be carry-over from other donors' samples. The CDR3 sequence is CASSLERSYNEQFF. In nucleotides, the CDR3 is TGTGCCAGCAGCCTGGAAAGGTCCTACAATGAGCAGTTCTTC.